This T cell receptor (beta chain) was captured by sequencing in a study of shared clonotypes between healthy human individuals. Study overall: There were three CD4 naive, three CD4 memory, two CD8 naive and one CD8 memory plates per donor. Overall study findings and caveats: The rarefaction results pointed to incomplete sorted-subset sequencing despite large depth. Researchers sampled blood only, noting tissue repertoires likely differ.

The length of the CDR3 is 12 residues. Germline assignment: CDR1 SGHVS and CDR2 FQNEAQ. V lost 4 bases and J lost 7, with 8 bases in between. CD8 cells classed as naive were CD45RO-negative and positively selected for CCR7, excluding terminally differentiated effector memory CD45RA+ cells. In the study's own analysis: With immunoSEQ giving junction-only sequences and no quality scores, filtering differed. The repertoire was sequenced with immunoSEQ multiplex PCR; TCRdb's copy has only in-frame clones and lacks some. Clonal size and the V and J genes are those of that table, whereas D and trimming came from the DNA. The table has about 2,200,000 clones, approximately 94% seen once. A remark on this clone: The antigen remains unidentified.

Material for sequencing was naive CD8+ T cells from PBMCs. This chain connects TRBV7-8 to TRBJ2-1; D uncertain. This clonotype was sampled from a man younger than 35 in good health. Some clones in this sample may be carry-over from other donors' samples. The CDR3 spells CASSSRHNEQFF. CDR3 DNA sequence: TGTGCCAGCAGCTCCAGACATAATGAGCAGTTCTTC.